The entry below describes one T cell receptor beta chain. Its antigen remains unidentified. Sequencing used immunoSEQ multiplex PCR; TCRdb keeps in-frame clones, though not all of them. Of about 62,000 clones in the sample, 70% to 90% were seen once. The sample is drawn from a study of a mutant IDH1 vaccine in newly diagnosed glioma. As for the study in general: The earlier regimen, radiotherapy, temozolomide, or both, was most often both.

Time point indicated: week 11, during vaccination. The content of each vaccine dose was 300 ug of mutant IDH1 20-mer peptide, and topical imiquimod accompanied it. The source was PBMCs, collected from a glioma patient whose treatment included an IDH1 peptide vaccine. This sequence was found in a man aged 35 to 55 with glioma.

CDR3 residues: CASSFERAYEQYF. CDR3 coding DNA: TGCGCCAGCAGCTTTGAGAGGGCCTACGAGCAGTACTTC. The chain couples TRBV5-1 to TRBJ2-7; D is possibly TRBD2 (5 bases). The CDR3 contains 13 residues. The V and J ends lost 2 bases and 2 bases respectively, with 8 bases between them. Germline V gene lookup returns CDR1 SGHRS and CDR2 YFSETQ.